A selection of T cell receptor beta chains follows, all from one sample in a study of neurological immune-mediated disorders. TCRdb used MiXCR to reprocess the 5' RACE reads, holding one entry per CDR3 protein. Counted here are about 43,000 distinct CDR3 sequences, about 13% occurring once; the ten biggest clones make up 1.3%. Material for sequencing was PBMCs. The source is a female donor in good health. Each CDR3 is given with its conserved first and last residue. Each record gives: J gene, D gene, clone size, V gene, CDR3 DNA, CDR3 protein. A D gene is named only where the DNA matches it firmly. Not every row has a clone size; where given, it reads once, few, many or a size class.

>TRBJ2-6|TRBD1|many|TRBV5-1
TGCGCCAGCAGCTTGTCCGGGACAGCTACCTCTGGGGCCAACGTCCTGACTTTC
CASSLSGTATSGANVLTF
>TRBJ1-1|NA|NA|TRBV25-1
TGTGCCAGTGGTCGAGACCAGAGCACTGAAGCTTTCTTT
CASGRDQSTEAFF
>TRBJ1-4|TRBD1|many|TRBV6-6
TGTGCCAGCAGTTACCAGGGGGCTGTTAATGAAAAACTGTTTTTT
CASSYQGAVNEKLFF
>TRBJ2-3|TRBD2|many|TRBV7-9
TGTGCCAGCAGCTTAGTAATTAGCGGGAGCACAGATACGCAGTATTTT
CASSLVISGSTDTQYF
>TRBJ2-2|NA|NA|TRBV7-2
TGTGCCAGCAGCGTAGACGCCTGGACAGTCAACACCTGGGAGCTGTTTTTT
CASSVDAWTVNTWELFF
>TRBJ2-1|TRBD2|NA|TRBV24-1
TGTGCCACCTCCACCGGGACTAGCGGGTGCTCGGGTGAGCAGTTCTTC
CATSTGTSGCSGEQFF
>TRBJ2-1|NA|many|TRBV20-1
TGCAGTGCCGGACAGAAGAATGAGCAGTTCTTC
CSAGQKNEQFF
>TRBJ2-1|NA|many|TRBV7-9
TGTGCCAGCAGCCACAGCCTCAATGAGCAGTTCTTC
CASSHSLNEQFF
>TRBJ1-2|NA|many|TRBV5-1
TGCGCCAGCAGCTTGGAGGGGAAAGGTGGCTACACCTTC
CASSLEGKGGYTF
>TRBJ2-5|NA|few|TRBV7-9
TGTGCCAGCAGCCGCCACGGGGTCTCAGAGACCCAGTACTTC
CASSRHGVSETQYF
>TRBJ2-2|NA|many|TRBV20-1
TGCAGTGCTAGGGACACAAACACCGGGGAGCTGTTTTTT
CSARDTNTGELFF
>TRBJ1-5|TRBD1|many|TRBV15
TGTGCCACCAGCAGAGGGGACAGGGATCAGCCCCAGCATTTT
CATSRGDRDQPQHF
>TRBJ1-2|NA|many|TRBV20-1
TGCAGTGCTTGGACACTCTATGGAGGCTACACCTTC
CSAWTLYGGYTF
>TRBJ2-3|NA|NA|TRBV5-1
TGCGCCAGCAGCTTGGCCAACTGGGAAGATACGCAGTATTTT
CASSLANWEDTQYF
>TRBJ2-7|NA|few|TRBV18
TGTGCCAGCCACGGCTGGGGCCTAGAGCAGTACTTC
CASHGWGLEQYF
>TRBJ1-2|NA|many|TRBV20-1
TGCAGTGCTAGTGGGGGGGGACCCTATGGCTACACCTTC
CSASGGGPYGYTF
>TRBJ2-1|TRBD2|many|TRBV7-2
TGTGCCAGCAGCTTCCTCGGACGGGGGGGGCTAGCGTCCCACCCAAGGGACAATGAGCAGTTCTTC
CASSFLGRGGLASHPRDNEQFF
>TRBJ1-1|NA|many|TRBV14
TGTGCCAGCAGCCACAAACGCAACACTGAAGCTTTCTTT
CASSHKRNTEAFF
>TRBJ1-4|NA|NA|TRBV3-1
TGTGCCAGCAGCTCAAGGCCCCCGCTTGGTGAAAACCTGTTTTTT
CASSSRPPLGENLFF
>TRBJ2-7|NA|many|TRBV29-1
TGCAGCGTTGAACGATCCTACGAGCAGTACTTC
CSVERSYEQYF
>TRBJ2-1|NA|many|TRBV5-1
TGCGCCAGCAGCACCGGACCCCGGCCTGACAATGAGCAGTTCTTC
CASSTGPRPDNEQFF
>TRBJ1-2|NA|many|TRBV6-1
TGTGCCAGCAGTCCCTCTAGGTATGGCTACACCTTC
CASSPSRYGYTF
>TRBJ1-6|NA|NA|TRBV4-2
TGTGCCAGCAGCCAAGACTGGGCAGGGCCTAGGTCACCCCTCCACTTT
CASSQDWAGPRSPLHF
>TRBJ1-2|NA|many|TRBV6-5
TGTGCCAGCAGCTCACTGAGTGGCTACACCTTC
CASSSLSGYTF
>TRBJ2-7|TRBD1|many|TRBV11-2
TGTGCCAGCAGCTTAAGTGCGACAGGGACCTACGAGCAGTACTTC
CASSLSATGTYEQYF
>TRBJ1-5|TRBD1|many|TRBV5-1
TGCGCCAGCAGCTTGGGACAGGGCCAGCCCCAGCATTTT
CASSLGQGQPQHF
>TRBJ2-1|NA|many|TRBV12-3/TRBV12-4
TGTGCCAGCAGCAGTCTTAATGAGCAGTTCTTC
CASSSLNEQFF
>TRBJ2-3|NA|many|TRBV6-1
TGTGCCAGCAGTGAACGCCGGACAGATACGCAGTATTTT
CASSERRTDTQYF
>TRBJ1-2|NA|many|TRBV7-8
TGTGCCAGCTACAAAGAAATTCCAGGTTTTACACTGTCGGAAGGCTACACCTTC
CASYKEIPGFTLSEGYTF
>TRBJ2-7|TRBD1|few|TRBV5-1
TGCGCCAGCAGCCCGGGACAGGGCTCCTACGAGCAGTACTTC
CASSPGQGSYEQYF
>TRBJ2-1|TRBD2|NA|TRBV7-8
TGTGCCAGCAGCCCTAGCGGGAGGGGGTGGGGATACAATGAGCAGTTCTTC
CASSPSGRGWGYNEQFF
>TRBJ2-1|NA|NA|TRBV7-2
TGTGCCAGCAGCTTCTCGATAGGTTTAAACAATGAGCAGTTCTTC
CASSFSIGLNNEQFF
>TRBJ2-3|TRBD1|many|TRBV30
TGTGCCTGGAGTGCCACTAGAGGGACAGGCACAGATACGCAGTATTTT
CAWSATRGTGTDTQYF
>TRBJ2-1|NA|many|TRBV6-6
TGTGCCAGCAGTTTAGGTGGAGGTGAGCAGTTCTTC
CASSLGGGEQFF
>TRBJ1-1|NA|many|TRBV20-1
TGCAGTGCTAGAGGGCGAGAGGGCTCTGAAGCTTTCTTT
CSARGREGSEAFF
>TRBJ1-2|TRBD1|many|TRBV20-1
TGCAGTGCTAGACAGGGGGCCGCTGGCTACACCTTC
CSARQGAAGYTF
>TRBJ1-5|NA|few|TRBV18
TGTGCCAGCTCACCAAATACAGGGAATAATCAGGCCCAGCATTTT
CASSPNTGNNQAQHF
>TRBJ2-1|TRBD2|many|TRBV20-1
TGCAGTGCTGAGAACGGACTAGCGGGAGAAACGAATGAGCAGTTCTTC
CSAENGLAGETNEQFF
>TRBJ2-3|NA|many|TRBV2
TGTGCCAGCACGATCCGGAATACCGATACGCAGTATTTT
CASTIRNTDTQYF
>TRBJ2-3|NA|NA|TRBV6-2/TRBV6-3
TGTGCCAGCAGTTATACACAGGCGGGTACGCAGTATTTT
CASSYTQAGTQYF
>TRBJ2-5|NA|many|TRBV20-1
TGCAGTGTCCCGGAGACTAGTCTGGAGACCCAGTACTTC
CSVPETSLETQYF
>TRBJ1-4|NA|many|TRBV20-1
TGCAGTGCTAGAGGTTATGGGGGAGGGAATGAAAAACTGTTTTTT
CSARGYGGGNEKLFF
>TRBJ1-5|NA|many|TRBV9
TGTGCCAGCAGCCCCCGGGACACTAGTCAGCCCCAGCATTTT
CASSPRDTSQPQHF
>TRBJ2-2|TRBD2|once|TRBV5-6
TGTGCCAGCAGCCCCGGCGGGAGGGTTCCCACCGGGGATCTGTTATTT
CASSPGGRVPTGDLLF
>TRBJ1-4|NA|NA|TRBV5-1
TGCGCCAGCAGCTTAAACCCCGGATCAACTAATGAAAAACTGTTTTTT
CASSLNPGSTNEKLFF
>TRBJ1-5|NA|many|TRBV12-3/TRBV12-4
TGTGCCAGCAGTTTAGCTGGTGATCAGCCCCAGCATTTT
CASSLAGDQPQHF
>TRBJ2-3|NA|many|TRBV21-1
TGTGCCGGCCAGGATACGCAGTATTTT
CAGQDTQYF
>TRBJ2-3|NA|once|TRBV19
TGTGCCAGTAGTATAAACGGAGGGGACGGAGATACGCAGTATTTT
CASSINGGDGDTQYF
>TRBJ2-1|TRBD2|many|TRBV7-2
TGTGCCAGCAGCTTCGTAACTAGCGGGAGGCTCAATGAGCAGTTCTTC
CASSFVTSGRLNEQFF
>TRBJ1-1|TRBD1|many|TRBV5-1
TGCGCCAGCAGCTTGACTCGGACAGGGGGCGGTAGCACTGAAGCTTTCTTT
CASSLTRTGGGSTEAFF
>TRBJ2-2|NA|medium-sized|TRBV4-2
TGTGCCAGCAGCCAGGTACAGGGTTCCAGCGGGGAGCTGTTTTTT
CASSQVQGSSGELFF
>TRBJ1-1|NA|many|TRBV7-3
TGTGCCAGCAGCTTAACGACGGGGGCAGGGACTGAAGCTTTCTTT
CASSLTTGAGTEAFF
>TRBJ2-7|TRBD1|many|TRBV7-9
TGTGCCAGCAGCTCACGGTCGACAGGGGGAAACTCCTACGAGCAGTACTTC
CASSSRSTGGNSYEQYF
>TRBJ2-2|NA|many|TRBV9
TGTGCCAGCAGCGTTCCATACATCGGGGAGCTGTTTTTT
CASSVPYIGELFF
>TRBJ2-5|TRBD1|many|TRBV20-1
TGCAGTGCTACAGGGGGTCAAGAGACCCAGTACTTC
CSATGGQETQYF
>TRBJ1-2|TRBD1|many|TRBV20-1
TGCAGTGCTAGTTGGGACAGGGGTAGCGGCTACACCTTC
CSASWDRGSGYTF
>TRBJ1-2|TRBD1|many|TRBV3-1
TGTGCCAGCAGCCAATCGGGGACAGGGCCCTATGGCTACACCTTC
CASSQSGTGPYGYTF
>TRBJ1-1|TRBD1|many|TRBV29-1
TGCAGCGTCGGCGACAGGGGGGGGACTGAAGCTTTCTTT
CSVGDRGGTEAFF
>TRBJ1-6|NA|many|TRBV5-1
TGCGCCAGCAGCTTGAATGGGGAGGCTAATTCACCCCTCCACTTT
CASSLNGEANSPLHF